This TCR beta chain emerged from a study of T cell responses to AZD1222 COVID-19 vaccine. Points from the study as a whole: Seropositive AZD1222 recipients at baseline numbered only 6 or 7. The donor group comprised mostly white British people and more females; the analysis possibly underestimated clonal diversity. Repertoire sampling occurred only after the peak T cell response.

Second-dose recipients at about 4 or about 12 weeks were treated as one pooled group. The table lists this clone with a few counts. Its specificity is not known. The CDR3 runs 15 residues. The V and J ends lost 4 bases and 10 bases, in that order; junction bases with no gene match: 9. CDR1 and CDR2 from the germline V gene are MRHNA and SNTAGT. TCRdb's table, derived via immunoSEQ multiplex PCR, lists solely in-frame clones and lacks some. The sample lists around 130,000 clones, roughly 92% seen once, with about 1.1% in the top ten. The chain has TRBV6-4 and TRBJ2-1, with TRBD2 matching 11 bases. This material consisted of peripheral blood, taken 28 days after the second AZD1222 dose. The source of this sequence is an adult who received the AZD1222 COVID-19 vaccine. The CDR3 coding sequence is TGTGCCAGCAGTGCCGAGACTAGCGGGGTGGCGGAGCAGTTCTTC. Amino acid sequence: CASSAETSGVAEQFF.